This TCR beta chain was captured in a study of blood T cells in healthy people across ages. This clonotype was counted a few times. Its antigen is as yet unknown. Next came a second PCR, run for about 7 to 12 cycles, which used a sample-barcoded 5' primer along with a J-beta primer mix. TCRdb reprocessed the 5' RACE reads with MiXCR, giving one entry per CDR3 protein. Here the sample spans some 1.8 million distinct CDR3 sequences, roughly two fifths being singletons. V was cut by 7 bases and J by 0 bases, with 19 bases left in between. Germline lookup yields CDR1 SGHRS and CDR2 YFSETQ. CDR3 length equals 16 residues. Broader study findings: Because donor CMV status was unknown, expanded clonotype changes were possibly confounded.

The receptor's source is a human donor in good health. This chain connects TRBV5-1 to TRBJ1-1; a weak D match, TRBD1 (5 bases). The sequenced sample consisted of blood. CDR3 sequence: CASGLGGGGLNTEAFF. The CDR3 bases are TGCGCCAGCGGCCTCGGGGGAGGCGGATTGAACACTGAAGCTTTCTTT.